This T cell receptor (beta chain) came from a study of blood T cell repertoires in COVID-19 (dated by TCRdb to between 2020 and 2021). Context from the whole study: Samples from collaborators originated in the United States, Italy and Spain and spanned both the acute and convalescent phases of COVID-19. The prospective study material was composed of cDNA or gDNA derived from T cells, B-cell-depleted T cells, or PBMCs. Subjects who had been exposed to COVID-19, were actively infected with it, or had recovered from it provided the deeply sampled blood TCRbeta repertoires that made up the dataset. A freely available public database, intended as a resource for researchers studying the immune response to SARS-CoV-2, is where the repertoires were released. The samples were drawn from two sources: the first 160 participants of the ongoing ImmuneRACE study, and 1,000 to 1,500 subjects contributed by 6 global collaborators. Sample metadata almost always included a de-identified subject ID, COVID-19 status, age in years and sex. Where available, HLA class I and class II types were obtained from metadata supplied by the sample provider rather than from assay-based typing.

Per the germline V gene, ENHRY is the CDR1 and SYGVKD is the CDR2. V is pared back by 0 bases and J by 8 bases, with 20 bases lying between the germline termini. Spanning cysteine to phenylalanine, the CDR3 consists of 17 amino acids. The kept DNA is CDR3 alone, 51 bases in frame from the first base. TCRbeta CDR3 regions were amplified from genomic DNA by means of the immunoSEQ Assay, a bias-controlled multiplex PCR. On the study's bioinformatics: Within the assay, amplification of reference gene primers was used to estimate how many nucleated cells each sample contained. Sequence reads were collapsed and filtered to measure the absolute abundance of every unique TCRbeta CDR3 rearrangement. For each sample, productive Simpson clonality was calculated as the square root of Simpson's diversity index over productive rearrangements. TCRdb carries this immuneACCESS record with in-frame sequences only. Its versions omit some clonotypes, under half of them owing to an unresolved V gene in the studies checked, with the rest unexplained. The V and J calls and the clone size are those of that table, but D and trimming were determined from the DNA. Recorded for this sample are under 450,000 clones; about 90% of them occurred a single time. Clones ranked in the top ten supply almost 3% of the sample.

The paper as a whole reports these results and caveats: The quantity of clinical and demographic metadata differed by source and by participant and was supplied without curation.

Note on this clone: The antigen it binds to is not known. Base-call qualities are not available, and no considerably larger clone is one nucleotide away.

In the prospective study, participants were about 18 to 95 years old, resided in about two dozen geographic areas of the United States, and were enrolled through a virtual design. Cohort assignment in the prospective study relied on participant-reported clinical history from a screening survey and a study questionnaire. ImmuneRACE Cohort 3 recovered participants were defined by two consecutive negative NP/OP PCR tests, healthcare professional clearance, or symptom resolution. In the prospective study, whole blood, serum and a nasopharyngeal or oropharyngeal swab were collected from each participant by mobile phlebotomists. Over an approximately two-month period, participants in the prospective study had the option of providing additional blood draws and questionnaires. Before DNA extraction, prospective study blood samples were shipped either frozen or at room temperature.

The TCR sequence derives from a woman in her 30s who had recovered from COVID-19. The chain employs TRBV10-3 and TRBJ2-1, and perhaps TRBD2 as D gene, on 6 matching bases. The sequenced sample consisted of PBMCs or T cells enriched from blood (not recorded which). The DNA is as follows: TGTGCCATCAGTGAGTCTCGGCGGGATAGCATTTGGGATGAGCAGTTCTTC. This codes for CAISESRRDSIWDEQFF.